The sequence of this T cell receptor (beta chain) was determined in a study of T cells expressing NK-cell markers. Study-level background: From sorted CD3+CD56+NKG2C+, CD3+CD56+NKG2C- and CD3+CD56-NKG2C+ T cells came the TCR beta repertoires.

With regard to this clonotype: Its cognate antigen is unknown.

UMIs were included in TCR beta cDNA generated by 5'RACE template switching. TCRdb reworked the 5' RACE reads into one entry per CDR3 protein, no DNA. The sample has about 260,000 distinct CDR3 sequences. Study results and caveats: In a few donors, dominant clonotypes made up roughly 28.3-65% of CD3+CD56-NKG2C+ cells. Of the CD8+ T cell pool in about 6 donors, roughly 1.0-7.5% was accounted for by dominant NKG2C+ clonotypes.

Material: blood T cells: a sorted CD56 or NKG2C T cell subset, CD4+ or CD8+ T cells, or bulk PBMC T cells (not recorded which). The TCR originated in a man in his late teens or twenties in good health.

The CDR3 sequence: CASNLGTQGTGELFF. The chain uses TRBV12-3 or TRBV12-4 and TRBJ2-2; lacking DNA, the TRBD2 call made by TCRdb goes unchecked. The CDR3 contains 15 residues.